In this sample, the clone carrying this TCR beta chain turned up many times. Its antigen is undetermined. This CDR3 is 16 amino acids long. From germline, CDR1 is SGHAT and CDR2 FQNNGV. The V end lost 2 bases, the J end lost 0 bases, and 10 bases lay between the germline ends. This record belongs to a study of CD8 T cells in ankylosing spondylitis. Findings and caveats of the study: Several highly homologous variants made up a TCR beta motif, and this motif appeared characteristic of ankylosing spondylitis blood. As for the disease-linked clones, they showed a CD8+ phenotype and occurred at relatively low frequencies in peripheral blood.

Using its own MiXCR run on the 5' RACE reads, TCRdb lists one record per CDR3 protein. The data contain about 160,000 distinct CDR3 sequences, around 18% of them singletons. Sequenced input: blood, either unsorted or a sorted T cell fraction (not recorded which). This receptor was identified in a male donor with ankylosing spondylitis or in good health (not recorded which). The chain combines TRBV11-2 with TRBJ2-2, with D possibly called TRBD1 or TRBD2 (6 bases each). The CDR3 reads CASSLYRGPNTGELFF. In DNA form, the CDR3 reads TGTGCCAGCAGCTTATATCGGGGGCCGAACACCGGGGAGCTGTTTTTT.